This T cell receptor beta chain was sequenced for a study of blood T cell repertoires in COVID-19 (dated by TCRdb to 2020 to 2021). About the investigation overall: Samples from collaborators originated in the United States, Italy and Spain and spanned both the acute and convalescent phases of COVID-19. Samples came from the ongoing ImmuneRACE study (first 160 participants) plus 1,254 subjects from 6 global collaborators. Sample metadata almost always included a de-identified subject ID, COVID-19 status, age in years and sex. The prospective study material was composed of cDNA or gDNA derived from T cells, B-cell-depleted T cells, or PBMCs. The repertoires were released in a freely available public database meant as a resource for research on the immune response to SARS-CoV-2. Subjects who had been exposed to COVID-19, were actively infected with it, or had recovered from it provided the deeply sampled blood TCRbeta repertoires that made up the dataset. Where HLA class I and class II types were available, the types were taken from metadata supplied by the sample provider, not from assay-based typing.

TCRbeta CDR3 regions were amplified from genomic DNA using the immunoSEQ Assay, a bias-controlled multiplex PCR. Per the authors' processing: Within the assay, amplification of reference gene primers was used to estimate how many nucleated cells each sample contained. To quantify the absolute abundance of each unique TCRbeta CDR3 rearrangement, sequence reads were collapsed and filtered. Productive Simpson clonality was computed per sample as the square root of Simpson's diversity index over productive rearrangements. TCRdb provides this immuneACCESS table in a form limited to in-frame rearrangements. Some clones are lacking; in checked studies, under half of them reflect an unresolved V gene, and why the rest are absent is not known. D and trimming were read from the DNA, whereas the V and J calls and clone size are those reported in that table. The sample records approximately 320,000 clones, 75% to 85% of which are singletons. The ten largest account for 7.2% of the sample.

Collaborating institutions collected whole blood in K2EDTA tubes following their own protocols. For TCRbeta analysis, collaborators shipped samples as frozen whole blood, isolated PBMCs, or DNA extracted from either of those sample types. Per the germline V gene, MNHEY is the CDR1 and SVGAGI is the CDR2. From the cysteine up to the phenylalanine, the CDR3 has a length of 16 residues. CDR3 DNA only is kept here, 48 bases in frame from base 1. Clipping removes 2 bases from V and 4 bases from J, with 10 as the unmatched junction base count. On the study overall, not on this receptor specifically: The quantity of clinical and demographic metadata differed by source and by participant and was supplied without curation.

In regard to this clone: Its antigen is still unknown. There are no base qualities to consult, and no much larger clone falls within one base.

The receptor was isolated from a human donor in a cohort sampled during active COVID-19. The receptor chain draws on TRBV6-5 and TRBJ1-2, with 7 bases in between that match TRBD1. The sequenced sample consisted of peripheral blood. The nucleotide sequence reads TGTGCCAGCAGTTACCTCGGGGCAGGGGGTCCCTATGGCTACACCTTC. Protein translation: CASSYLGAGGPYGYTF.